This T cell receptor beta chain derives from a study of OX40 agonist ivuxolimab in advanced cancers. On the study more broadly: The dose-escalation cohort was about 83% male, with a mean age of approximately 61 years, ranging roughly 23 to 90.

Data came from immunoSEQ multiplex PCR; TCRdb stores just in-frame clones and leaves some out. The sample holds 70,000 to 95,000 clones; around 94% are singletons and the top ten take roughly 21%. Study results and limitations: Partial responders at 0.1-3.0 mg/kg showed near-lowest clonal expansion.

With respect to this clone: The antigen is undetermined.

CDR1 and CDR2 (germline): SQVTM, ANQGSEA. The CDR3 is 14 residues long. V shed 3 bases and J shed 4 bases, with 13 bases lying between them. The sequenced sample was CD4+ or CD8+ T cells sorted from blood, obtained in a trial of the OX40 agonist ivuxolimab. The clonotype comes from an adult with an advanced solid tumor such as melanoma, head and neck, liver or kidney cancer. The J gene is TRBJ2-1, the V gene TRBV29-1, with D tentatively TRBD1 (6 bases). Here the CDR3 reads CSVDKAGEYNEQFF. The CDR3 region has the DNA TGCAGCGTTGACAAGGCAGGGGAGTACAATGAGCAGTTCTTC.